Listed below are T cell receptor beta chains from one sample, sequenced in a study of shared clonotypes between healthy human individuals. The data were produced by immunoSEQ multiplex PCR, yet TCRdb's version contains in-frame clones alone and is incomplete. The data show some 2 million clones, roughly 94% seen once. Material: naive CD8+ T cells sorted from blood. The receptor set was obtained from a man aged 18 to 29 in good health. The CDR3 runs from the conserved cysteine through the conserved F or W. Fields, in order: J gene, V gene, clone size, CDR3 protein. Clone size appears in some rows only: once, few, many, or a class for an expanded clone.

TRBJ2-7 | TRBV7-9 | . | CASSSLTAYEQYF
TRBJ1-3 | TRBV4-3 | . | CASSQDYRLSGNTIYF
TRBJ2-7 | TRBV11-2 | . | CASSFREFYSYEQYF
TRBJ2-3 | TRBV2 | . | CASSDRGAASTDTQYF
TRBJ2-7 | TRBV7-3 | . | CASSLGQGIPYEQYF
TRBJ2-5 | TRBV29-1 | once | CSAQQGEETQYF
TRBJ2-1 | TRBV11-2 | . | CASSLGWGFSYNEQFF
TRBJ2-7 | TRBV6-1 | . | CASSAGTSLFSYEQYF
TRBJ2-7 | TRBV6-5 | . | CASNNGEREHYEQYF
TRBJ1-1 | TRBV25-1 | . | CASTWGAEAFF
TRBJ2-1 | TRBV2 | . | CASSVASGRGNEQFF
TRBJ2-2 | TRBV29-1 | few | CSVAITGELFF
TRBJ2-7 | TRBV5-4 | . | CASSFGTSYEQYF
TRBJ2-2 | TRBV28 | . | CAGWDGNTGELFF
TRBJ2-7 | TRBV11-2 | . | CASTTLTGRSSYEQYF
TRBJ2-5 | TRBV19 | . | CASRDPPKETQYF
TRBJ2-3 | TRBV11-2 | . | CASSPGGAGGSSTDTQYF
TRBJ2-2 | TRBV4-3 | . | CASSQDPMGGNTGELFF
TRBJ1-2 | TRBV27 | . | CASRPGPGQAYGYTF
TRBJ2-7 | TRBV5-8 | . | CASTYGPNYEQYF
TRBJ2-2 | TRBV27 | . | CASSLGGLYTGELFF
TRBJ2-3 | TRBV14 | . | CASSVGGPDTQYF
TRBJ2-1 | TRBV11-2 | . | CASSLGRVGLYNEQFF
TRBJ1-1 | TRBV25-1 | . | CASSDQGPNTEAFF